This T cell receptor (beta chain) is from a study of T cells in Graves' hyperthyroidism and ophthalmopathy. This CDR3 has 13 amino acids. V lost 2 bases to trimming and J lost 6 bases, with 8 bases between them. Germline CDR1 reads MNHNS; CDR2 reads SASEGT. For this clonotype: Antigen specificity is unknown.

Whole-study results and caveats: Ophthalmopathy and stable hyperthyroidism were separated by a 13 V-J model. Before onset, ophthalmopathy was predicted by the model a median roughly 6.8 months earlier.

Uncontrolled infection, other autoimmune disease, pregnancy or lactation excluded patients. TCR beta CDR3 sequences were amplified from RNA transcripts. The HTBI primer set served for first-round RT-PCR of the TCR CDR3. TCRdb reprocessed the multiplex PCR reads via MiXCR and lists one record per CDR3 protein. The table has roughly 380,000 distinct CDR3 sequences, about an eighth seen once. V gene TRBV6-1 combines with J gene TRBJ1-5, with D maybe TRBD1 (5 bases). The receptor was isolated from a woman younger than 30 with Graves' hyperthyroidism. Sequences were obtained from blood. CDR3 coding DNA: TGTGCCAGCAGTGAAAGGGGAAGTCAGCCCCAGCATTTT. Its protein is CASSERGSQPQHF.